Below, one T cell receptor (beta chain) is given with its context. Its specificity is not known. A junction boundary mismatches the germline segment, possibly from a read error. Making the TCR beta libraries involved quantitative 5'-RACE with molecular barcodes. TCRdb reprocessed the 5' RACE reads with MiXCR, giving one entry per CDR3 protein. The data contain 450,000 to 550,000 distinct CDR3 sequences, 5.3% of them singletons. The CDR3 runs 13 residues. The germline CDR1 and CDR2 sequences are DFQATT and SNEGSKA (reference sequence). The data originate from a study of CD8 T cells in ankylosing spondylitis. Notes on the study in general: Within matched ankylosing spondylitis synovial fluid, disease-linked clones were reportedly significantly enriched. Several highly homologous variants formed a TCR beta motif that appeared characteristic of ankylosing spondylitis blood.

The receptor's source is a male donor with ankylosing spondylitis. The chain employs TRBV20-1 and TRBJ1-5, with unresolved D. The specimen was blood, either unsorted or a sorted T cell fraction (not recorded which). CDR3 region: CSARGPPDQPQHF. CDR3 DNA: TGCAGTGCCAGAGGGCCTCCGGATCAGCCCCAGCATTTT.